These 21 T cell receptor beta chains originate from one sample sequenced in a study of shared clonotypes between healthy human individuals. Profiled with immunoSEQ multiplex PCR; TCRdb holds only in-frame clones, not every one. The sample has about 2 million clones; about 95% are singletons. CD8 cells classed as naive were CD45RO-negative and positively selected for CCR7, excluding terminally differentiated effector memory CD45RA+ cells. The sample comprised naive CD8+ T cells sorted from blood. The receptors here all came from a young man in good health.

This clone showed up just once. The CDR3 nucleotides read TGTGCCAGCAGCCCTCGCCCAGGGCCCTCCCCCTATGGCTACACCTTC. As protein: CASSPRPGPSPYGYTF. This rearrangement joins TRBV9 to TRBJ1-2; D perhaps matches TRBD1 (5 bases). V lost 4 bases to trimming and J lost 4 bases, with 20 bases between them. The CDR3 consists of 16 residues. Germline loops: CDR1 SGDLS, CDR2 YYNGEE.

This clone has a single count. The chain uses TRBV9 and TRBJ2-1; TRBD2 agrees at 9 bases. J lost 7 bases, V lost 4 bases, and 6 bases had no gene match. This CDR3 comprises 14 residues. Germline V gives CDR1 SGDLS, CDR2 YYNGEE. The CDR3 nucleotides are TGTGCCAGCAGCTCGGGGACTAGCAGGAATGAGCAGTTCTTC. This sequence encodes CASSSGTSRNEQFF.

This sequence joins TRBV7-2 and TRBJ1-5; 8 nucleotides match TRBD1. V lost 7 bases and J lost 9; bases outside the gene matches: 11. In germline, CDR1 is SGHTA, CDR2 FQGNSA. The CDR3 has 14 amino acids. The CDR3 coding sequence is TGTGCCAGCATCCAGGACAGGGAGGTGGGGCCCCAGCATTTT. Amino acids: CASIQDREVGPQHF.

The J gene is TRBJ1-1, the V gene TRBV6-1; 9 positions match TRBD1. Germline CDR1 reads MNHNS; CDR2 reads SASEGT. V shed 0 bases, J shed 1 base, and the junction held 9 bases outside the gene matches. CDR3 length: 18 residues. The CDR3 is CASSEAPDRGDRNTEAFF. The CDR3, as DNA: TGTGCCAGCAGTGAAGCTCCGGACAGGGGAGACAGGAACACTGAAGCTTTCTTT.

This chain links TRBV10-2 with TRBJ1-1; D uncertain. Trimming stripped 6 bases from V and 4 bases from J, with 12 bases between. This CDR3 has 13 residues. Germline V gene lookup returns CDR1 WSHSY and CDR2 SAAADI. CDR3 nucleotide sequence: TGCGCCAGCAGCGATACGTGGGGCACTGAAGCTTTCTTT. This gives the protein CASSDTWGTEAFF.

V gene TRBV9 combines with J gene TRBJ2-7; 9 bases agree with TRBD2. Germline V gene lookup returns CDR1 SGDLS and CDR2 YYNGEE. This CDR3 region has 15 residues. V shed 4 bases, J shed 1 base, and the junction held 6 bases outside the gene matches. CDR3 nucleotides: TGTGCCAGCAGCCTTAGCGGGGGATTGTCCTACGAGCAGTACTTC. Translated, it gives CASSLSGGLSYEQYF.

A word on this clone: At the DNA level, this CDR3 is encoded by other sequences in the same sample as well. This chain joins TRBV9 and TRBJ2-2, with TRBD2 identical over 8 bases. The germline gives CDR1 SGDLS, CDR2 YYNGEE. V shed 0 bases, J shed 5 bases, and the junction held 3 bases outside the gene matches. CDR3 length equals 15 residues. The CDR3 DNA reads TGTGCCAGCAGCGTAGGCGGGGGGATGACCGGGGAGCTGTTTTTT. Translation gives CASSVGGGMTGELFF.

This clone was seen once. This rearrangement joins TRBV27 to TRBJ1-1; the D gene is possibly TRBD1 (6 bases). CDR3 length equals 14 residues. V was pared by 3 bases and J by 5 bases, with 13 bases between. Germline lookup yields CDR1 MNHEY and CDR2 SMNVEV (reference sequence). This CDR3 is CASSLPGQTTEAFF. CDR3 nucleotide sequence: TGTGCCAGCAGTTTGCCCGGACAGACTACTGAAGCTTTCTTT.

The gene calls are TRBV7-9 and TRBJ2-1; maybe TRBD2 (5 bases). CDR1 SEHNR and CDR2 FQNEAQ come from the germline V gene (reference sequence). Between the trimmed V and J ends, which lost 3 bases and 9 bases, there was a span of 6 bases. This CDR3 has 11 residues. CDR3 in DNA: TGTGCCAGCAGCTTTGAGGGTGAGCAGTTCTTC. Residues: CASSFEGEQFF. The full variable domain, completed using reference TRBV7-9 and TRBJ2-1, is DTGVSQNPRHKITKRGQNVTFRCDPISEHNRLYWYRQTLGQGPEFLTYFQNEAQLEKSRLLSDRFSAERPKGSFSTLEIQRTEQGDSAMYLCASSFEGEQFFGPGTRLTVL.

The rearrangement joins TRBV5-6 to TRBJ2-3; 7 bases are shared with TRBD1. Germline V gives CDR1 SGHDT, CDR2 YYEEEE. V dropped 2 bases and J dropped 4; count of bases not matched to a gene: 10. CDR3 length equals 16 residues. This CDR3 is CASSLVMTGYADTQYF. CDR3 nucleotide sequence: TGTGCCAGCAGCTTAGTTATGACAGGGTACGCAGATACGCAGTATTTT.

The chain's CDR3 is CASSWTVPNEQFF. The DNA of the CDR3 is TGTGCCAGCAGTTGGACAGTTCCCAATGAGCAGTTCTTC. V is TRBV7-9 and J is TRBJ2-1; D may be TRBD1 (6 bases). The CDR3 extends over 13 amino acids. V dropped 6 bases and J dropped 6 bases, with 12 bases sitting between them. Germline-derived CDR1 and CDR2 are SEHNR and FQNEAQ (reference sequence).

The rearrangement uses TRBV5-1 and TRBJ2-1; the match to TRBD1 covers 8 bases. CDR3 length: 16 residues. The germline CDR1 and CDR2 sequences are SGHRS and YFSETQ. V lost 3 bases and J lost 0; bases outside the gene matches: 5. The chain's CDR3 is CASSSATGGSYNEQFF. CDR3 sequence (DNA): TGCGCCAGCAGCTCTGCCACAGGGGGCTCCTACAATGAGCAGTTCTTC.

The V and J genes are TRBV4-1 and TRBJ2-3; weak D call: TRBD2 (6 bases). CDR3 length: 16 residues. Trimming removed 4 bases from V and 3 bases from J, with 17 bases in between. Germline assignment: CDR1 MGHRA and CDR2 YSYEKL. The CDR3, as DNA: TGCGCCAGCAGCCGGAAATCGGGAGTAGGGACAGATACGCAGTATTTT. Translating it yields CASSRKSGVGTDTQYF.

The chain carries TRBV28 and TRBJ2-3; 13 bases match TRBD2. After removal of 3 bases from V and 2 bases from J, the junction contained 5 bases not matched to a gene. Germline V CDR1 and CDR2: MDHEN, SYDVKM. The length of the CDR3 is 17 residues. The CDR3: CASSLGLAGLPTDTQYF. For the CDR3, the DNA is TGTGCCAGCAGTTTGGGACTAGCGGGGCTCCCCACAGATACGCAGTATTTT.

The V call is TRBV6-5, the J call TRBJ2-3; D not certain. Per the germline V gene, CDR1 is MNHEY and CDR2 is SVGAGI. The germline V and J ends were trimmed by 2 bases and 6 bases, with 12 bases remaining between them. The CDR3 is made up of 14 amino acids. CDR3 bases: TGTGCCAGCAGTTACGTAGCAGGCGCGGATACGCAGTATTTT. Its translation: CASSYVAGADTQYF.

The chain joins TRBV10-1 to TRBJ2-1; 10 positions agree with TRBD2. The CDR3 runs to 16 residues. CDR1 is WNHNN, CDR2 SYGVQD, per germline (reference sequence). The trim removed 4 bases at V and 7 bases at J, leaving 10 bases unmatched. CDR3 bases: TGCGCCAGCAGTGGGTCCGGGACTAGCGATATGAATGAGCAGTTCTTC. This sequence encodes CASSGSGTSDMNEQFF.

Of note for this clone: Within the sample, other DNA sequences also encode this same CDR3. The CDR3 bases are TGTGCCAGCAGCTTACCATCCTACGAGCAGTACTTC. It is translated as CASSLPSYEQYF. The rearrangement uses TRBV7-6 and TRBJ2-7; D unresolved. V gave up 2 bases and J gave up 1 base, with 3 bases separating them. The CDR3 is 12 amino acids. The germline V gene has CDR1 SGHVS and CDR2 FNYEAQ. The full variable domain, rest sourced from reference TRBV7-6 and TRBJ2-7, is GAGVSQSPRYKVTKRGQDVALRCDPISGHVSLYWYRQALGQGPEFLTYFNYEAQQDKSGLPNDRFSAERPEGSISTLTIQRTEQRDSAMYRCASSLPSYEQYFGPGTRLTVT.

The chain employs TRBV7-3 and TRBJ2-7; 16 nucleotides align to TRBD2. The CDR3 extends over 20 amino acids. Germline CDR1 and CDR2: SGHTA and FQGTGA. The ends lost 3 bases at V and 7 bases at J; junction bases unmatched: 18. The CDR3 sequence: CASSFRPLPGTSGGAGEQYF. CDR3 nucleotide sequence: TGTGCCAGCAGCTTCCGACCTCTCCCGGGGACTAGCGGGGGGGCCGGGGAGCAGTACTTC.

As for this clone: In the same sample, other DNA sequences code for this CDR3. The chain uses TRBV7-9 and TRBJ2-1; 7 bases map to TRBD1. The CDR3 covers 12 residues. Germline-derived CDR1 and CDR2 are SEHNR and FQNEAQ (reference sequence). The V segment lost 5 bases and the J segment 8 bases; nucleotides outside the gene matches: 3. The CDR3 region is CASSPTGYEQFF. The DNA of the CDR3 is TGTGCCAGCAGCCCGACAGGGTATGAGCAGTTCTTC.

The chain employs TRBV28 and TRBJ2-4, with 8 bases matching TRBD1. The junction had 2 bases not matched to a gene; V was cut back by 2 bases and J by 8 bases. Germline CDR1 reads MDHEN; CDR2 reads SYDVKM. The CDR3 spans 13 residues. Here the CDR3 reads CASSLGQGHIQYF. Written as DNA, the CDR3 is TGTGCCAGCAGTTTAGGACAGGGTCACATTCAGTACTTC.

The rearrangement links TRBV10-3 to TRBJ2-1; 9 bases line up with TRBD2. V was pared by 3 bases and J by 5 bases, with 8 bases of the junction left unmatched. The CDR3 is made up of 16 amino acids. Germline V gives CDR1 ENHRY, CDR2 SYGVKD. In DNA, the CDR3 is TGTGCCATCAGTGAAGAGGTAGCGGGAGACCACAATGAGCAGTTCTTC. Protein: CAISEEVAGDHNEQFF.